One and the same sample provided the 16 T cell receptor beta chains below, sequenced in a study of T cell repertoires in cytomegalovirus infection. These TCRs are of unknown antigen specificity. TCRdb passed the reads through MiXCR, listing each CDR3 protein once. The sample includes roughly 730,000 distinct CDR3 sequences, around a third of them seen just once. This material consisted of cultured PBMCs, taken from culture after CMV antigen stimulation. These receptors all come from a human donor in good health (CMV status not recorded). Some clones in this sample may be carry-over from other donors' samples.

V usage is TRBV28 and J usage is TRBJ2-7; a possible D gene is TRBD1 (6 bases). CDR3 length: 13 residues. Germline CDR1 and CDR2: MDHEN and SYDVKM. Trimming stripped 5 bases from V and 4 bases from J, with 12 bases between. The chain's CDR3 is CASSTDSQYEQYF. DNA for the CDR3: TGTGCCAGCAGTACGGACAGCCAATACGAGCAGTACTTC.

The genes are TRBV12-3 or TRBV12-4 and TRBJ1-2; no definite D call. V dropped 6 bases and J dropped 4 bases, with 12 bases sitting between them. This CDR3 contains 13 residues. CDR3 amino acids: CASSPLIGYGYTF. The CDR3 DNA is TGTGCCAGCAGCCCCCTTATTGGCTATGGCTACACCTTC.

In this sample, this clonotype turned up a few times. The V and J genes are TRBV7-2 and TRBJ1-4, with 8 bases fitting TRBD1. J gave up 4 bases and V 4 bases, and 5 bases lay outside the gene matches. Germline V gene sequence: CDR1 SGHTA, CDR2 FQGNSA. This CDR3 is 15 amino acids long. The CDR3 DNA reads as TGTGCCAGCAGCTCGACAGGGGATCTTAATGAAAAACTGTTTTTT. Amino acids: CASSSTGDLNEKLFF.

This clonotype is a singleton in its sample. This rearrangement joins TRBV5-1 to TRBJ2-1; 9 nucleotides line up with TRBD2. The germline V gene encodes CDR1 SGHRS and CDR2 YFSETQ. The trim removed 4 bases at V and 9 bases at J, leaving 11 bases unmatched. The CDR3 extends over 15 amino acids. The CDR3 protein is CASSPLAGATGEQFF. The CDR3 nucleotides are TGCGCCAGCAGCCCCTTAGCGGGAGCCACAGGTGAGCAGTTCTTC.

This rearrangement joins TRBV12-3 or TRBV12-4 to TRBJ1-3, with D perhaps TRBD1 (5 bases). CDR3 length: 11 amino acids. V lost 11 bases and J 4 bases, leaving 9 bases between the germline ends. The chain's CDR3 is CADRQGNTIYF. The CDR3 nucleotides are TGTGCCGACCGACAGGGAAACACCATATATTTT.

This clonotype was counted only a few times. This sequence joins TRBV23-1 and TRBJ2-5, with 10 bases fitting TRBD2. TRBV23-1 is sorted into the ORF group, with uncertain function. With 2 bases clipped from V and 1 base from J, the junction kept 4 bases outside the gene matches. The CDR3 is made up of 16 amino acids. The CDR3 region is CASSQNSGRPQETQYF. In nucleotides, the CDR3 is TGCGCCAGCAGTCAAAATAGCGGGAGGCCCCAAGAGACCCAGTACTTC.

V and J are TRBV7-2 and TRBJ2-1; 7 bases are shared with TRBD1. With 5 bases clipped from V and 10 bases from J, the junction kept 8 bases outside the gene matches. Germline CDR1 SGHTA, CDR2 FQGNSA. This CDR3 region has 13 residues. The CDR3 DNA reads as TGTGCCAGCAGCCAACAGGGGTTTGGCGAGCAGTTCTTC. Its translation is CASSQQGFGEQFF.

The gene calls are TRBV5-1 and TRBJ2-7; 11 bases are shared with TRBD1. Germline trimming cut 4 bases from V and 4 bases from J; bases unmatched to any gene: 13. Germline values: CDR1 SGHRS, CDR2 YFSETQ. This CDR3 spans 17 amino acids. Written as DNA, the CDR3 is TGCGCCAGCAGCCCTGGGACAGGGGGTCCCTCCTTTTACGAGCAGTACTTC. Protein: CASSPGTGGPSFYEQYF. Filled out from reference TRBV5-1 and TRBJ2-7, the complete variable domain reads KAGVTQTPRYLIKTRGQQVTLSCSPISGHRSVSWYQQTPGQGLQFLFEYFSETQRNKGNFPGRFSGRQFSNSRSEMNVSTLELGDSALYLCASSPGTGGPSFYEQYFGPGTRLTVT.

This clonotype was counted many times. The V gene is TRBV7-2, the J gene TRBJ2-3; weak D call: TRBD2 (6 bases). Germline V CDR1 and CDR2: SGHTA, FQGNSA. The CDR3 loop spans 15 amino acids. V was clipped by 1 base and J by 0 bases, with 8 bases between them. For the CDR3, the DNA is TGTGCCAGCAGCTTAGGCGGGGAGAGCACAGATACGCAGTATTTT. It encodes CASSLGGESTDTQYF.

The chain is built from TRBV7-8 and TRBJ1-2; D is undetermined. This CDR3 contains 16 residues. V was shortened by 5 bases and J by 0 bases, with 16 bases between the two germline ends. Germline CDR1 and CDR2: SGHVS and FQNEAQ. The CDR3: CASSPGWQIANYGYTF. CDR3 DNA sequence: TGTGCCAGCAGCCCCGGGTGGCAGATAGCTAACTATGGCTACACCTTC.

This clonotype has a count of ten or more. The J gene is TRBJ2-7, the V gene TRBV7-2, with 9 nucleotides matching TRBD1. CDR1 and CDR2 (germline): SGHTA, FQGNSA. J lost 1 base, V lost 5 bases, and 6 bases had no gene match. The CDR3 contains 15 residues. CDR3 amino acids: CASSQRTGVSYEQYF. The CDR3 DNA sequence: TGTGCCAGCAGCCAAAGGACAGGGGTTTCCTACGAGCAGTACTTC.

The chain joins TRBV5-1 to TRBJ1-3; 7 bases fit TRBD1. The CDR3 spans 14 residues. The germline CDR1 and CDR2 sequences are SGHRS and YFSETQ. V dropped 0 bases and J dropped 8; count of bases not matched to a gene: 5. The CDR3 bases are TGCGCCAGCAGCTTGGGACAGGGAAGTGACACCATATATTTT. Translating gives CASSLGQGSDTIYF. Together with reference TRBV5-1 and TRBJ1-3, the CDR3 gives the full variable domain: KAGVTQTPRYLIKTRGQQVTLSCSPISGHRSVSWYQQTPGQGLQFLFEYFSETQRNKGNFPGRFSGRQFSNSRSEMNVSTLELGDSALYLCASSLGQGSDTIYFGEGSWLTVV.

There are many counts of this clonotype. The chain combines TRBV7-2 with TRBJ2-1; 14 bases line up with TRBD2. V trimming: 4 bases; J trimming: 12 bases; junction bases outside the gene matches: 8. Per the germline V gene, CDR1 is SGHTA and CDR2 is FQGNSA. The length of the CDR3 is 15 residues. CDR3 sequence: CASSSGLAGAMGQFF. The CDR3 nucleotides are TGTGCCAGCAGCTCGGGACTAGCGGGGGCCATGGGGCAGTTCTTC.

The chain couples TRBV18 to TRBJ2-1, with TRBD1 as a possible D gene (6 bases). This CDR3 is 15 amino acids long. Germline V gene data show CDR1 as KGHSH and CDR2 as LQKENI. With 3 bases removed from V and 7 bases from J, the gap between germline ends came to 16 bases. CDR3 nucleotides: TGTGCCAGCTCACCGACAGGAGGCTTAGGAAATGAGCAGTTCTTC. This sequence encodes CASSPTGGLGNEQFF.

V gene TRBV7-2 combines with J gene TRBJ2-1; D possibly matches TRBD1 or TRBD2 (5 bases each). The CDR3 sequence is 14 residues long. Trimming took 2 bases from V and 8 from J, leaving 13 bases between them. Germline CDR1 reads SGHTA; CDR2 reads FQGNSA. The CDR3 loop is CASSLPPLGDEQFF. CDR3 DNA sequence: TGTGCCAGCAGCTTACCCCCTCTGGGGGATGAGCAGTTCTTC.

The gene calls are TRBV6-2 or TRBV6-3 and TRBJ2-7; the D gene could be TRBD1 or TRBD2 (5 bases each). Germline V CDR1 and CDR2: MNHEY, SVGEGT. V was clipped by 0 bases and J by 2 bases, with 11 bases between them. The CDR3 is 15 amino acids. The CDR3 here is CASSYSHGAPYEQYF. CDR3 DNA: TGTGCCAGCAGTTACTCACACGGGGCCCCCTACGAGCAGTACTTC.